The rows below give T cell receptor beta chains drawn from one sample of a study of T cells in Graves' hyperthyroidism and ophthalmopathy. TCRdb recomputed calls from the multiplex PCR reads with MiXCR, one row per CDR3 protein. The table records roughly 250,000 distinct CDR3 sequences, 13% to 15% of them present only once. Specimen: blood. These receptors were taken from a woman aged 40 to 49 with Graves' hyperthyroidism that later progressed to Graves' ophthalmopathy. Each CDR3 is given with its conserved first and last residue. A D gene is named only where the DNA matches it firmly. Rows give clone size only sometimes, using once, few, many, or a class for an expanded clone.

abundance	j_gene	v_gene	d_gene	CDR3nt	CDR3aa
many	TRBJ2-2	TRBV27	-	TGTGCCAGCAGTTTACGGGCCGGGGAGCTGTTTTTT	CASSLRAGELFF
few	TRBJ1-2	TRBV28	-	TGTGCCAGCAGTTTAACGCGACAGGATAACTATGGCTACACCTTC	CASSLTRQDNYGYTF
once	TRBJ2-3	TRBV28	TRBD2	TGTGCCAGCAAGGTCGCGGGAGGGCGGGATACGCAGTATTTT	CASKVAGGRDTQYF
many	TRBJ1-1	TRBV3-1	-	TGTGCCAGCAGCCAAGATCGGGGGAGGAACACTGAAGCTTTCTTT	CASSQDRGRNTEAFF
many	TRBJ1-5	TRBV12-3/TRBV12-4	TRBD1	TGTGCCAGCAGTTTCGGGACAGATGAAAATAGCAATCAGCCCCAGCATTTT	CASSFGTDENSNQPQHF
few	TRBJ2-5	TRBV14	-	TGTGCCAGCAGCCAAGCCTGGGGAGAGACCCAGTACTTC	CASSQAWGETQYF
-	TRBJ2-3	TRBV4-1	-	TGCGCCAGCAGCCCCGTTCCCGGCACAGATACGCAGTATTTT	CASSPVPGTDTQYF
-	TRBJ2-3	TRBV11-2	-	TGTGCCAGCAATCGGGGCGGGATGACAGATACGCAGTATTTT	CASNRGGMTDTQYF
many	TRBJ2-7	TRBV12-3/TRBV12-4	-	TGTGCCAGCAGTTTAGGGTGGAGTTCGTACGAGCAGTACTTC	CASSLGWSSYEQYF
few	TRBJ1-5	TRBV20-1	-	TGCAGTGCTATCGGGCACCTCAATCAGCCCCAGCATTTT	CSAIGHLNQPQHF
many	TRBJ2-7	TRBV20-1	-	TGCAGTGCCCAGGGAATGGGGCTCTACGAGCAGTACTTC	CSAQGMGLYEQYF
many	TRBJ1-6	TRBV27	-	TGTGCCAGCAGTTTATTGGGGGGCGTTAATTCACCCCTCCACTTT	CASSLLGGVNSPLHF
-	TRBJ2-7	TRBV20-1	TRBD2	TGCAGTGCCAGAGATACGGGAGGGCCTGACTACGAGCAGTACTTC	CSARDTGGPDYEQYF
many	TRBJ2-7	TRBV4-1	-	TGCGCCAGCAGCCAAGAGCGGGACACCTACTACGAGCAGTACTTC	CASSQERDTYYEQYF
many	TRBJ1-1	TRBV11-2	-	TGTGCCAGCAGCCGAGGGTTGGATGAAGCTTTCTTT	CASSRGLDEAFF
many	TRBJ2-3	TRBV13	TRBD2	TGTGCCAGCAGCTTAGCGGGACTAGCGGGACCGGCAGATACGCAGTATTTT	CASSLAGLAGPADTQYF
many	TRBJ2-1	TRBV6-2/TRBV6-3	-	TGTGCCAGCAGTTACTCTGTACAAGGGTGGGGTGAGCAGTTCTTC	CASSYSVQGWGEQFF
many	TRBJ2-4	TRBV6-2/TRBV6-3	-	TGTGCCAGCAGCCTGAGAAGCGGGTTAGCCAAAAACATTCAGTACTTC	CASSLRSGLAKNIQYF
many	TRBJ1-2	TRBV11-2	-	TGTGCCAGCAGCCCGACGGGGGGAAACTATGGCTACACCTTC	CASSPTGGNYGYTF
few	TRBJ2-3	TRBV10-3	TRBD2	TGTGCCATCAGGGGAGCGGGAGGGGTGGATACGCAGTATTTT	CAIRGAGGVDTQYF
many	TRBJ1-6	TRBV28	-	TGTGCCAGCAGTTTATTGGGGGCCCCCTATAATTCACCCCTCCACTTT	CASSLLGAPYNSPLHF
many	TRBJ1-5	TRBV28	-	TGTGCCAGCAGCCGAGATACGGAAGGGGTCAGCAATCAGCCCCAGCATTTT	CASSRDTEGVSNQPQHF
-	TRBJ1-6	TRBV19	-	TGTGCCAGTAGTCGACAGCACTATAATTCACCCCTCCACTTT	CASSRQHYNSPLHF
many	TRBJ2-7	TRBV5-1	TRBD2	TGCGCCAGCAGCTTGCTAGCGGGAGGTCTCTCCTACGAGCAGTACTTC	CASSLLAGGLSYEQYF
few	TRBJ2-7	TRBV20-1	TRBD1	TGCAGTGCTCGACAGGGGCACTCCTACGAGCAGTACTTC	CSARQGHSYEQYF
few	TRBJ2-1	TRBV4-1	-	TGCGCCAGCAGGCCCCCCGGCCGGACCAAGTTTAATGAGCAGTTCTTC	CASRPPGRTKFNEQFF
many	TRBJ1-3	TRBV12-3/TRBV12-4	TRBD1	TGTGCCAGCAGACCCGGGACAGGGGTAGGAAACACCATATATTTT	CASRPGTGVGNTIYF
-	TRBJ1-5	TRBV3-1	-	TGTGCCAGCAGCCAAGATACAGCAGGGGCTCAGCCCCAGCATTTT	CASSQDTAGAQPQHF
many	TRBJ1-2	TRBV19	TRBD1	TGTGCCAGTGTGGACAGGGGTTTTAACTATGGCTACACCTTC	CASVDRGFNYGYTF
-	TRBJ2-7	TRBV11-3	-	TGTGCCAGCAGCGCGCGGGTGACCCTTACCTACGAGCAGTACTTC	CASSARVTLTYEQYF
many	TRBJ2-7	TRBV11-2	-	TGTGCCAGCAGCTTAGTTTCTTCCTACGAGCAGTACTTC	CASSLVSSYEQYF
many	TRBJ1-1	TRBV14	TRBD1	TGTGCCAGCAGCCAAGCGTGGACAGGGGAGGCTTTCTTT	CASSQAWTGEAFF
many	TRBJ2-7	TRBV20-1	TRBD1	TGCAGGGCTACTCCAGGGGGATCGTACGAGCAGTACTTC	CRATPGGSYEQYF
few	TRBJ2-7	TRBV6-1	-	TGTGCCAGCACCCCCTTCACACGGACAGCTTATATTACCTACGAGCAGTACTTC	CASTPFTRTAYITYEQYF
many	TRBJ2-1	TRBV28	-	TGTGCCAGCAGAACGGGGGGCTTTTTGTCCAATGAGCAGTTCTTC	CASRTGGFLSNEQFF
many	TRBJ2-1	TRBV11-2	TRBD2	TGTGCCAGCAGCTATCTAGCGGGAACCTACAATGAGCAGTTCTTC	CASSYLAGTYNEQFF
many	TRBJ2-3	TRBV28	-	TGTGCCAGCAGTTTACTCTCTCAAAGCGGAACCAGCACAGATACGCAGTATTTT	CASSLLSQSGTSTDTQYF
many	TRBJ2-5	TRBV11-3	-	TGTGCCAGCAGCTTAGACAGGCAAGAGACCCAGTACTTC	CASSLDRQETQYF
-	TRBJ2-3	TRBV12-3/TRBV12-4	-	TGTGCCAGCAGTTACGAGCCAGCGGGCCTGCGAACGCAGTATTTT	CASSYEPAGLRTQYF
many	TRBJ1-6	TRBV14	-	TGTGCCAGCAGCCAATGGGGACCTGGGAGTTATTCACCCCTCCACTTT	CASSQWGPGSYSPLHF
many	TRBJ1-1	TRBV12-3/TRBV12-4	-	TGTGCCAGCAGGGAAGCGGACAGAGCGAACACTGAAGCTTTCTTT	CASREADRANTEAFF